This T cell receptor (beta chain) was profiled in a study of blood T cell repertoires in COVID-19. Study at large: Italy, Spain and the United States were the sources of the convalescent and acute COVID-19 samples. Sources were T cells, B-cell-depleted T cells, or PBMCs; the material itself was cDNA or gDNA.

In the original processing: Amplification with reference gene primers provided the estimates of nucleated cell counts. Produced via immunoSEQ multiplex PCR; TCRdb's table is partial and in-frame only. From that table come the V and J calls and clone size; the DNA was used to work out D and trimming. Counted here are more than 300,000 clones, over 85% occurring once; the ten biggest clones make up approximately 2%. This clone was recorded only once. This TCR came from a woman under 40 with COVID-19, enrolled during active disease. The sample consisted of peripheral blood.

CDR3 loop: CAIRWEEGETQYF. The CDR3 bases are TGTGCCATCAGATGGGAGGAGGGGGAGACCCAGTACTTC. This chain links TRBV10-3 with TRBJ2-5; weak D call: TRBD2 (6 bases). Trimming removed 6 bases at V and 5 bases at J, with 13 bases between. The CDR3 consists of 13 residues. CDR1 is ENHRY, CDR2 SYGVKD, per germline.